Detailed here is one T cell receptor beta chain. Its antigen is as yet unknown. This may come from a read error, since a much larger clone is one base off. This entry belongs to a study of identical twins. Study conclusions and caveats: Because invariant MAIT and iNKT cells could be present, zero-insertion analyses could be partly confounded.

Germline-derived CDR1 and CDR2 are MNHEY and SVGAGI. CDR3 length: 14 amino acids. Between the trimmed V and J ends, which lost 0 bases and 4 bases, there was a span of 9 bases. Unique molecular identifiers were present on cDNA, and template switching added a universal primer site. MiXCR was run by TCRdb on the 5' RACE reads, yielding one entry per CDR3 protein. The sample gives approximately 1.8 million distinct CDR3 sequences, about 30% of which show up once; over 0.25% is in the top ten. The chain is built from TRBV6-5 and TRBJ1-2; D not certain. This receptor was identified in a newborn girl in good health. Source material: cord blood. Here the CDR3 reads CASSYSRGTYGYTF. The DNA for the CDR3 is TGTGCCAGCAGTTACTCGCGGGGAACCTATGGCTACACCTTC.